Each of the 10 T cell receptor beta chains below was sequenced from the same sample in a study of cytomegalovirus exposure and HLA in healthy donors (dated by TCRdb to about 2017). Libraries were made using the immunoSEQ multiplex PCR assay. For the multiplex PCR, a mixture combining 60 forward primers for TCR Vbeta segments and 13 reverse primers for TCR Jbeta segments was used. In its TCRdb copy, this immuneACCESS table keeps in-frame sequences only and misses some clones. Where compared with another copy, unresolved V genes explain less than half of these, and the others have no known cause. The sample data list approximately 150,000 clones, and 60% to 80% of these were observed just once. The ten biggest clones cover around 10% of the sample. Specimen: PBMCs. The receptors here all came from a man between 18 and 35 years old in good health and CMV-seropositive.

Here the CDR3 reads CASSSPSSLAGLAKNIQYF. The CDR3 DNA reads as TGTGCCAGCAGCTCCCCCTCTTCACTAGCGGGGTTAGCCAAAAACATTCAGTACTTC. This chain connects TRBV7-2 to TRBJ2-4; TRBD2 aligns across 10 bases. Losses at the gene ends were 4 bases for V and 0 bases for J; bases not matched to a gene: 12. The CDR3 is 19 amino acids. CDR1 SGHTA and CDR2 FQGNSA come from the germline V gene.

This clone was detected only a few times. The chain uses TRBV6-5 and TRBJ2-7; TRBD2 matches 13 bases. Germline lookup yields CDR1 MNHEY and CDR2 SVGAGI. This CDR3 has 15 amino acids. J was trimmed by 4 bases and V by 5 bases; bases with no gene match: 5. For the CDR3, the DNA is TGTGCCAGCAGTCAGACTAGCGGGAGGAGGTACGAGCAGTACTTC. It codes for CASSQTSGRRYEQYF.

The chain couples TRBV28 to TRBJ2-2; D perhaps matches TRBD2 (6 bases). The germline V gene has CDR1 MDHEN and CDR2 SYDVKM. CDR3 length: 15 amino acids. The germline V and J ends were trimmed by 8 bases and 2 bases, with 15 bases remaining between them. CDR3 amino acids: CASEGRGLNTGELFF. The DNA for the CDR3 is TGTGCCAGCGAGGGGCGGGGCCTCAACACCGGGGAGCTGTTTTTT.

This clone was recorded a few times. The CDR3 protein is CATSRDSSATNEKLFF. CDR3 sequence (DNA): TGTGCCACCAGCAGAGATTCCAGCGCAACTAATGAAAAACTGTTTTTT. The V and J genes are TRBV15 and TRBJ1-4; the D is unclear. V was cut by 0 bases and J by 0 bases, with 8 bases left in between. Germline CDR1 and CDR2: LNHNV and YYDKDF (reference sequence). The CDR3 has 16 amino acids.

This clone has only a few counts. The rearrangement uses TRBV9 and TRBJ2-2; 13 bases match TRBD2. Germline values: CDR1 SGDLS, CDR2 YYNGEE. Trimming took 0 bases from V and 6 from J; bases not matched to a gene: 5. The CDR3 loop spans 17 amino acids. The CDR3, as DNA: TGTGCCAGCAGCGTAGGACTAGCGGGAGGTTGGGCCGGGGAGCTGTTTTTT. Translating gives CASSVGLAGGWAGELFF.

The V call is TRBV19, the J call TRBJ1-1, with D maybe TRBD1 (5 bases). The CDR3 sequence is 14 residues long. Trimming removed 5 bases from V and 4 bases from J, with 14 bases in between. Germline CDR1 reads LNHDA; CDR2 reads SQIVND (reference sequence). The CDR3 DNA reads as TGTGCCAGTAGTGACAGAACCCCCAGCACTGAAGCTTTCTTT. This encodes CASSDRTPSTEAFF. The variable domain in full, completed from reference TRBV19 and TRBJ1-1, reads DGGITQSPKYLFRKEGQNVTLSCEQNLNHDAMYWYRQDPGQGLRLIYYSQIVNDFQKGDIAEGYSVSREKKESFPLTVTSAQKNPTAFYLCASSDRTPSTEAFFGQGTRLTVV.

The V and J genes are TRBV28 and TRBJ2-2, with 8 bases matching TRBD2. The trim removed 2 bases at V and 4 bases at J, leaving 3 bases unmatched. This CDR3 comprises 15 residues. Per the germline V gene, CDR1 is MDHEN and CDR2 is SYDVKM. The CDR3 DNA reads TGTGCCAGCAGTTTAGACGGGAGGGTCACCGGGGAGCTGTTTTTT. Its translation: CASSLDGRVTGELFF.

The chain employs TRBV4-2 and TRBJ2-7, with TRBD2 matching over 10 bases. The CDR3 covers 16 residues. J was trimmed by 0 bases and V by 0 bases; bases with no gene match: 2. The germline gives CDR1 LGHNA, CDR2 YNFKEQ. The DNA of the CDR3 is TGTGCCAGCAGCCAAGAATCTAGCGGGAGCTCCTACGAGCAGTACTTC. As protein: CASSQESSGSSYEQYF.

In nucleotides, the CDR3 is TGTGCCACCATCCTGAACCCGGGGTCTTTAGGTCAAGCTTTCTTT. Translating gives CATILNPGSLGQAFF. This rearrangement joins TRBV15 to TRBJ1-1; D not resolved. V was clipped by 7 bases and J by 9 bases, with 24 bases between them. Germline V CDR1 and CDR2: LNHNV, YYDKDF (reference sequence). The CDR3 is made up of 15 amino acids.

The chain employs TRBV7-6 and TRBJ2-3; D is possibly TRBD2 (5 bases). V was cut by 4 bases and J by 5 bases, with 10 bases left in between. The CDR3 contains 13 residues. The germline V gene has CDR1 SGHVS and CDR2 FNYEAQ. The CDR3 region is CASSSRTGDTQYF. The CDR3 region has the DNA TGTGCCAGCAGCTCCCGGACTGGAGATACGCAGTATTTT.